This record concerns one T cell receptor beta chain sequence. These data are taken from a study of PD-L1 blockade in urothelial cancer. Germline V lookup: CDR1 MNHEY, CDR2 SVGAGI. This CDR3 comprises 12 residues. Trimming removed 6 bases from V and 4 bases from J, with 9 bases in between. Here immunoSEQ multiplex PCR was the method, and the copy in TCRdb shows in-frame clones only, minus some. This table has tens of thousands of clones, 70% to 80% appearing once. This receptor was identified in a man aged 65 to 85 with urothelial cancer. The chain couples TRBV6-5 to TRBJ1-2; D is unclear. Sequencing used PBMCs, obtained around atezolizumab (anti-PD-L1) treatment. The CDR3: CASSEGRYGYTF. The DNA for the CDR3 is TGTGCCAGCAGCGAGGGCCGCTATGGCTACACCTTC.